Below are 12 T cell receptor beta chains sequenced from a single sample in a study of long-term antiretroviral therapy in people with HIV. Investigators performed immunoSEQ version v3.0 at survey level. Profiling relied on immunoSEQ multiplex PCR, and the TCRdb table lists in-frame clones only, not all of them. The sample consists of 25,000 to 35,000 clones, roughly 97% of them appearing once. This sample comprised unsorted PBMCs, obtained 6.9 years after starting antiretroviral therapy. Receptors were obtained from a man aged 30 to 39 with HIV.

The genes are TRBV6-5 and TRBJ1-1; 7 bases map to TRBD1. Germline V gene data show CDR1 as MNHEY and CDR2 as SVGAGI. J lost 5 bases, V lost 6 bases, and 6 bases had no gene match. The CDR3 totals 13 residues. CDR3: CASSFSRGTEAFF. Here the CDR3 DNA reads TGTGCCAGCAGCTTTTCCAGGGGGACTGAAGCTTTCTTT.

The rearrangement joins TRBV2 to TRBJ2-5; no firm D call. Trimming shortened V by 6 bases and J by 2 bases, and 10 bases separated the two germline ends. The CDR3 contains 13 residues. From germline, CDR1 is SNHLY and CDR2 FYNNEI. CDR3 amino acids: CASRIGLQETQYF. The CDR3 DNA reads as TGTGCCAGCAGGATCGGCTTACAAGAGACCCAGTACTTC.

The rearrangement links TRBV7-2 to TRBJ2-1, with D possibly being TRBD1 (7 bases). Germline loops: CDR1 SGHTA, CDR2 FQGNSA. This CDR3 spans 14 amino acids. Trimming stripped 3 bases from V and 6 bases from J, with 12 bases between. In nucleotides, the CDR3 is TGTGCCAGCAGCTTCGCAGGGGGGAGCAATGAGCAGTTCTTC. Amino acids: CASSFAGGSNEQFF.

This clone was picked up one time. This chain uses TRBV7-9 with TRBJ1-1; 10 bases align to TRBD1. The germline V gene has CDR1 SEHNR and CDR2 FQNEAQ (reference sequence). Trimming removed 1 base from V and 5 bases from J; junction bases left unmatched: 4. This CDR3 is 15 amino acids long. The CDR3 sequence is CASSLGGQGITEAFF. The CDR3 DNA is TGTGCCAGCAGCTTAGGGGGACAGGGGATAACTGAAGCTTTCTTT. Based on the CDR3 plus reference TRBV7-9 and TRBJ1-1, the full variable domain is DTGVSQNPRHKITKRGQNVTFRCDPISEHNRLYWYRQTLGQGPEFLTYFQNEAQLEKSRLLSDRFSAERPKGSFSTLEIQRTEQGDSAMYLCASSLGGQGITEAFFGQGTRLTVV.

The V gene is TRBV7-2, the J gene TRBJ2-7; 10 bases are shared with TRBD2. The CDR3 totals 14 residues. CDR1 and CDR2 from the germline V gene are SGHTA and FQGNSA. The ends lost 4 bases at V and 3 bases at J; junction bases unmatched: 3. DNA for the CDR3: TGTGCCAGCAGCTGGATAGCGGGGGGCTACGAGCAGTACTTC. Translated: CASSWIAGGYEQYF.

The rearrangement links TRBV25-1 to TRBJ2-2; no reliable D call. Germline V gives CDR1 MGHDK, CDR2 SYGVNS. V lost 5 bases to trimming and J lost 3 bases, with 1 base between them. The CDR3 spans 11 residues. The CDR3 DNA follows: TGTGCCAGCAGTTACACCGGGGAGCTGTTTTTT. Encoded protein: CASSYTGELFF.

The chain has TRBV10-3 and TRBJ2-2; 10 bases are a match to TRBD2. Per the germline V gene, CDR1 is ENHRY and CDR2 is SYGVKD. V shed 6 bases, J shed 1 base, and the junction held 5 bases outside the gene matches. The CDR3 runs to 16 residues. The DNA of the CDR3 is TGTGCCATCAGCGTTAGCGGGGGGCGGAACACCGGGGAGCTGTTTTTT. Protein: CAISVSGGRNTGELFF.

The genes are TRBV30 and TRBJ1-1; the D is unclear. Per the germline V gene, CDR1 is GTSNPN and CDR2 is SVGIG (reference sequence). The length of the CDR3 is 14 residues. V was cut by 2 bases and J by 0 bases, with 10 bases left in between. This chain's CDR3 is CAWSLGRLNTEAFF. The CDR3 nucleotides are TGTGCCTGGAGTTTAGGGCGGTTGAACACTGAAGCTTTCTTT.

The rearrangement joins TRBV5-1 to TRBJ1-4; 7 positions agree with TRBD1. The germline CDR1 and CDR2 sequences are SGHRS and YFSETQ. After removal of 4 bases from V and 7 bases from J, the junction contained 10 bases not matched to a gene. The CDR3 spans 15 residues. The CDR3 region is CASSTDRERFEKLFF. CDR3 coding DNA: TGCGCCAGCAGCACCGACAGGGAAAGGTTTGAAAAACTGTTTTTT. Combining the CDR3 with reference TRBV5-1 and TRBJ1-4 gives the whole variable domain KAGVTQTPRYLIKTRGQQVTLSCSPISGHRSVSWYQQTPGQGLQFLFEYFSETQRNKGNFPGRFSGRQFSNSRSEMNVSTLELGDSALYLCASSTDRERFEKLFFGSGTQLSVL.

The chain links TRBV6-6 to TRBJ2-7; weak D call: TRBD1 (6 bases). Trimming removed 6 bases at V and 5 bases at J, with 14 bases between. The CDR3 length is 13 residues. CDR1 and CDR2 from the germline V gene are MNHNY and SVGAGI (reference sequence). CDR3 DNA: TGTGCCAGCAGCCTCAACACAGGGCACGAGCAGTACTTC. It codes for CASSLNTGHEQYF.

This chain joins TRBV2 and TRBJ2-2, with 10 positions matching TRBD2. This CDR3 contains 16 residues. V dropped 4 bases and J dropped 6; count of bases not matched to a gene: 8. Germline values: CDR1 SNHLY, CDR2 FYNNEI. The CDR3, as DNA: TGTGCCAGCAGTGTAGCTCTAGCGGGGGAGCCCGGGGAGCTGTTTTTT. Amino acids: CASSVALAGEPGELFF.

The chain couples TRBV6-1 to TRBJ1-6, with a weak D call TRBD1 (5 bases). Trimming took off 4 bases at V and 0 bases at J, with 16 bases between the two ends. From germline, CDR1 is MNHNS and CDR2 SASEGT. The CDR3 sequence is 18 residues long. CDR3 sequence: CASSGRRGVSSYNSPLHF. The CDR3 DNA sequence: TGTGCCAGCAGTGGTCGTAGAGGGGTCAGCTCCTATAATTCACCCCTCCACTTT.